The sequence of this T cell receptor (beta chain) was determined in a study of CD8 T cells in ankylosing spondylitis. Study-level findings and limits: Reportedly, matched ankylosing spondylitis synovial fluid was significantly enriched for disease-linked clones. Certain motif variants had earlier appeared in reactive arthritis synovial fluid and blood.

This clonotype was detected ten times or more. Its specificity is unknown. In making TCR beta libraries, quantitative 5'-RACE with molecular barcodes was used. TCRdb re-called the 5' RACE reads through MiXCR, storing one row per CDR3 protein. The top ten hold over 0.55% of the sample, which has 250,000 or so distinct CDR3 sequences, more than 20% seen once. The CDR3 runs to 14 residues. CDR1 SGHTA and CDR2 FQGNSA come from the germline V gene. Between the trimmed V and J ends, which lost 2 bases and 5 bases, there was a span of 10 bases. Sequenced material: blood, either unsorted or a sorted T cell fraction (not recorded which). This chain joins TRBV7-2 and TRBJ2-1, with D maybe TRBD2 (6 bases). The TCR comes from a male donor with ankylosing spondylitis or in good health (not recorded which). In DNA, the CDR3 is TGTGCCAGCAGCTTATGGGCGGGGAACAATGAGCAGTTCTTC. This gives the protein CASSLWAGNNEQFF.